This T cell receptor beta chain came from a study of tumor-infiltrating lymphocytes in primary liver carcinoma. Study-wide points: It was in tumors, not blood, that the top-250-clone fraction was significantly higher (p = 0.039).

The template, approximately 500 ng total RNA, yielded TCR beta cDNA made with a constant-region primer. Slightly modified ARM-PCR with three nested multiplex PCR rounds yielded TCR beta libraries. Forward primers for TRBV1-TRBV30 and a C-beta reverse primer served the first two PCR rounds, at approximately 10 cycles each. TCRdb used MiXCR to reprocess the multiplex PCR reads, holding one entry per CDR3 protein. Of around 81,000 distinct CDR3 sequences listed, around 75% are singletons. From unsorted bulk tissue weighing about 17-30 mg, DNA and RNA were co-extracted. To note about this clonotype: Its specificity is not known. One junction end does not reproduce the germline sequence, and a read error may be involved.

Germline assignment: CDR1 MNHEY and CDR2 SVGEGT. The CDR3 sequence is 17 residues long. Input material: liver tumor tissue from sampling region 4. Subset defined: tumor region T4, right-lateral pole. The sequence was obtained from a woman between 55 and 75 years old with primary liver carcinoma and hepatitis B virus infection. The chain joins TRBV6-2 or TRBV6-3 to TRBJ2-5, with 9 nucleotides matching TRBD2. CDR3 amino acids: CASSHLYIAGARETQHF. DNA of the CDR3: TGTGCCAGCAGTCACCTCTATATAGCGGGAGCACGAGAGACCCAGCACTTC.